A single sample gave rise to the 15 T cell receptor beta chains below, sequenced in a study of spatial heterogeneity in lung cancer. As for time point: sample taken at primary tumor resection. TCRdb reprocessed the 5' RACE reads with MiXCR, giving one entry per CDR3 protein. The sample lists about 21,000 distinct CDR3 sequences, about 5% occurring once. The material sequenced was PBMCs, taken at surgery. The receptor set was obtained from a male donor with early-stage non-small cell lung cancer.

This clonotype was seen repeatedly, ten times or more. This chain uses TRBV18 with TRBJ1-2; weak D call: TRBD1 (6 bases). Germline loops: CDR1 KGHSH, CDR2 LQKENI. The CDR3 is made up of 16 amino acids. V lost 3 bases, J lost 4 bases, and 18 bases lay in between. This CDR3 reads CASSPNTGRGSYGYTF. The CDR3 bases are TGTGCCAGCTCACCTAACACAGGGCGAGGGTCCTATGGCTACACCTTC.

This clonotype is medium-sized by share. The V call is TRBV27, the J call TRBJ2-2, with 15 bases that match TRBD2. V lost 4 bases and J lost 5; bases outside the gene matches: 11. Per the germline V gene, CDR1 is MNHEY and CDR2 is SMNVEV (reference sequence). The CDR3 length is 19 residues. The CDR3 reads CASSWSGLAGGDYTGELFF. CDR3 bases: TGTGCCAGCAGTTGGTCTGGACTAGCGGGAGGGGATTATACCGGGGAGCTGTTTTTT.

This clonotype showed up many times. The J gene is TRBJ2-1, the V gene TRBV5-5; unclear D gene. The germline V and J ends were trimmed by 0 bases and 4 bases, with 11 bases remaining between them. The germline V gene encodes CDR1 SGHKS and CDR2 YYEKEE (reference sequence). This CDR3 spans 15 amino acids. The chain's CDR3 is CASSLGVSFYNEQFF. The CDR3 nucleotides read TGTGCCAGCAGCTTGGGGGTCAGTTTTTACAATGAGCAGTTCTTC.

The chain has TRBV11-2 and TRBJ2-7; D gene unclear. V shed 3 bases and J shed 7 bases, with 7 bases lying between them. This CDR3 has 11 residues. Germline CDR1 is SGHAT and CDR2 is FQNNGV. CDR3 in amino acids: CASSFGREQYF. In DNA, the CDR3 is TGTGCCAGCAGCTTTGGCCGGGAGCAGTACTTC.

This clonotype was observed at least ten times. The V and J genes are TRBV27 and TRBJ2-2; D possibly corresponds to TRBD2 (6 bases). CDR1 is MNHEY and CDR2 is SMNVEV in the germline V gene (reference sequence). With 8 bases removed from V and 5 bases from J, the gap between germline ends came to 15 bases. The CDR3 extends over 14 amino acids. DNA for the CDR3: TGTGCCAGCGCCGGTGTAGGAGGGACCGGGGAGCTGTTTTTT. Protein sequence: CASAGVGGTGELFF.

Of note for this clonotype: A much bigger clone sits one base away, suggesting this may be a read error. This chain links TRBV2 with TRBJ2-7; D may correspond to TRBD1 or TRBD2 (5 bases each). Germline values: CDR1 SNHLY, CDR2 FYNNEI. The CDR3 sequence is 15 residues long. CDR3 region: CAGRPEVAQAYEQYF. The CDR3 DNA reads as TGTGCCGGCAGGCCGGAGGTTGCACAGGCCTACGAGCAGTACTTC.

This clonotype has a count of ten or more. This sequence joins TRBV7-8 and TRBJ1-1; TRBD1 agrees at 8 bases. The CDR3 extends over 15 amino acids. CDR1 is SGHVS and CDR2 is FQNEAQ in the germline V gene. The V gene end was trimmed by 0 bases and the J gene end by 2 bases; junction bases not matched to a gene: 2. The CDR3 DNA is TGTGCCAGCAGCTTAGCGACAGGGGTCAACACTGAAGCTTTCTTT. Encoded protein: CASSLATGVNTEAFF.

This clonotype has at least ten counts. One end of the junction varies from germline; a read error may be responsible. The chain is built from TRBV28 and TRBJ2-7; D tentatively reads TRBD1 or TRBD2 (5 bases each). Germline CDR1 MDHEN, CDR2 SYDVKM. The CDR3 length is 12 residues. CDR3 sequence (DNA): TGTGCCAGCAGTTTAAACCCGGGCGAGGGACACTTC. It is translated as CASSLNPGEGHF.

V usage is TRBV28 and J usage is TRBJ1-5; D uncertain. CDR3 size: 15 residues. V lost 3 bases and J 2 bases, leaving 11 bases between the germline ends. In germline, CDR1 is MDHEN, CDR2 SYDVKM. CDR3 region: CASSLETPGNQPQHF. CDR3 bases: TGTGCCAGCAGTTTGGAAACCCCGGGCAATCAGCCCCAGCATTTT.

This clonotype has a count of ten or more. The chain is built from TRBV7-9 and TRBJ2-2; D remains ambiguous. V shed 0 bases and J shed 8 bases, with 10 bases lying between them. Germline CDR1 reads SEHNR; CDR2 reads FQNEAQ (reference sequence). The CDR3 contains 14 residues. The CDR3 reads CASSLAQPRGELFF. The DNA for the CDR3 is TGTGCCAGCAGCTTAGCGCAACCGCGAGGGGAGCTGTTTTTT.

Only a few counts were recorded for this clonotype. The chain links TRBV5-5 to TRBJ2-1; D is undetermined. The CDR3 consists of 16 residues. Germline CDR1 is SGHKS and CDR2 is YYEKEE (reference sequence). Trimming took 4 bases from V and 0 from J, leaving 14 bases between them. DNA of the CDR3: TGTGCCAGCAGCCTCCGCAGCCCGAGCTCCTACAATGAGCAGTTCTTC. This codes for CASSLRSPSSYNEQFF.

This clonotype has ten or more counts. The CDR3 loop is CASSQSGRGDKAGELFF. As DNA, the CDR3 is TGCGCCAGCAGTCAATCGGGTCGTGGGGATAAGGCCGGGGAGCTGTTTTTT. This chain uses TRBV23-1 with TRBJ2-2; D is uncertain. TRBV23-1 is classed as an ORF, of uncertain function. The V and J ends lost 0 bases and 6 bases respectively, with 17 bases between them. The CDR3 runs 17 residues.

This clonotype occurred many times. The rearrangement uses TRBV7-2 and TRBJ1-3; TRBD1 is a possible D gene (5 bases). Germline CDR1 and CDR2: SGHTA and FQGNSA. V lost 1 base, J lost 2 bases, and 9 bases lay in between. The CDR3 has 15 residues. DNA of the CDR3: TGTGCCAGCAGCTTAGTCAGGGTCCCTGGAAACACCATATATTTT. This gives the protein CASSLVRVPGNTIYF.

This clonotype was counted at least ten times. The V call is TRBV14, the J call TRBJ2-5, with D possibly matching TRBD1 (6 bases). The CDR3 has 17 amino acids. Trimming removed 4 bases at V and 7 bases at J, with 25 bases between. Germline CDR1 reads SGHDN; CDR2 reads FVKESK. For the CDR3, the DNA is TGTGCCAGCAGCCCCCCTCGGCAGGGGCGCCGCTTTGGGACCCAGTACTTC. Protein: CASSPPRQGRRFGTQYF.

This clonotype occurred many times. The chain joins TRBV5-1 to TRBJ2-7, with 8 bases lining up with TRBD1. V trimming: 0 bases; J trimming: 5 bases; junction bases outside the gene matches: 10. The V gene's germline CDR1 is SGHRS and CDR2 YFSETQ. This CDR3 has 16 residues. The CDR3, as DNA: TGCGCCAGCAGCTTGGCGGTTCAGGACAGGGTCCACGAGCAGTACTTC. Translation: CASSLAVQDRVHEQYF.